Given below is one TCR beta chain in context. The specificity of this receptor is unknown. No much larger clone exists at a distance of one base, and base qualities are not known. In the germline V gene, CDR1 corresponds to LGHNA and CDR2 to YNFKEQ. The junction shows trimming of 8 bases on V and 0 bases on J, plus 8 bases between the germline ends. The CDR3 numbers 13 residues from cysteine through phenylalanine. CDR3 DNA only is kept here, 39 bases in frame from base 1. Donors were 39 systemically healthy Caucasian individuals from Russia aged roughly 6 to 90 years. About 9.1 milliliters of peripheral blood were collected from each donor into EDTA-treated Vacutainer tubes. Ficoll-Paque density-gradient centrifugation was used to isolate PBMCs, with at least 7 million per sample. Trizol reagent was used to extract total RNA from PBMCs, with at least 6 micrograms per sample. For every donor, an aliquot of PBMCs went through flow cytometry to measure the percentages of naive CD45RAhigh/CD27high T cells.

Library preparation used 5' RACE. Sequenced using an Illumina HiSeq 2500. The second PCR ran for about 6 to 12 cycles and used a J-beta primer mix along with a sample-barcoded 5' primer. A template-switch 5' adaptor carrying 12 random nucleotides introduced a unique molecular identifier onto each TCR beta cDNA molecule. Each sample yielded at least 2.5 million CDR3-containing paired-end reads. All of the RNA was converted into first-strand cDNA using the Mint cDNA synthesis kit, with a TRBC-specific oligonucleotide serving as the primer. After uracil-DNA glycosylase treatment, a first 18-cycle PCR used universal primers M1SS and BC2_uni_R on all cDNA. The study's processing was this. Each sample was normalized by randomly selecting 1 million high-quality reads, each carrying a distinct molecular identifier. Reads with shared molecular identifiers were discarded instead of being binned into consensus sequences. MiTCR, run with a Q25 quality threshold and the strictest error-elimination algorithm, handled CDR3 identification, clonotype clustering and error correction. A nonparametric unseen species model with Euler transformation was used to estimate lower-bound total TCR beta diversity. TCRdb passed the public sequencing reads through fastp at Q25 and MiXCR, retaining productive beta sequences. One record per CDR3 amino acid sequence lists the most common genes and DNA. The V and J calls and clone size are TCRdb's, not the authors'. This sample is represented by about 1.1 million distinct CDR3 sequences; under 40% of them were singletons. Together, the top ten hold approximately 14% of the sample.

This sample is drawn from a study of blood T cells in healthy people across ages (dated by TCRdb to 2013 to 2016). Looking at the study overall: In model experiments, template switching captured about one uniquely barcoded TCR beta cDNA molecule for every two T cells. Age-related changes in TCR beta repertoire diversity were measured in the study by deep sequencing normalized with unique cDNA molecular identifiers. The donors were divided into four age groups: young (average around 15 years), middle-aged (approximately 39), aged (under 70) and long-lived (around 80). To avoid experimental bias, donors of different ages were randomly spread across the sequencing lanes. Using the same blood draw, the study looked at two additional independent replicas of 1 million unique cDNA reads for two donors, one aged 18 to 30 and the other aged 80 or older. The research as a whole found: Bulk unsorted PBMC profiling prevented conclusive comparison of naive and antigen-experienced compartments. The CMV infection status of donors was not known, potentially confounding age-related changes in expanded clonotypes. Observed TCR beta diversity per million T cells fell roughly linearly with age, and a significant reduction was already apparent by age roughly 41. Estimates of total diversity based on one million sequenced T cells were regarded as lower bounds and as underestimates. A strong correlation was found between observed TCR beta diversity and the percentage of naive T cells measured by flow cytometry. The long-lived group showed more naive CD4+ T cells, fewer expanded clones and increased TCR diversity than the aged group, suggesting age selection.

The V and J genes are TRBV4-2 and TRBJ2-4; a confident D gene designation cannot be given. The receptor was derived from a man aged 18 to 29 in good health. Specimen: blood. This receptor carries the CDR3 CASPLEAKNIQYF. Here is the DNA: TGTGCCAGCCCTCTTGAAGCCAAAAACATTCAGTACTTC.